This T cell receptor beta chain was profiled in a study of shared clonotypes between healthy human individuals (dated by TCRdb to about 2020). About the study as a whole: Three men and a couple of women, aged 18 to 49 years, made up the cohort. For each donor, CD4 naive and CD4 memory were each run on three plates, CD8 naive on two plates, and CD8 memory on one plate. Blood TCR repertoires of a handful of healthy adults were deeply sequenced to estimate repertoire size and the extent of clonotype sharing between individuals. Different laboratories and diverse techniques were used to prepare libraries and sequence TCR repertoires, to increase sequencing depth and limit assay-specific biases. Per donor, leukapheresis produced somewhere between about 0.9 and 10 billion PBMCs. The study at large found these results: Larger estimated clonotype richness was generally found for naive subsets than for memory subsets. Across a handful of donors, around 5% of naive CD4, approximately 3.5% of naive CD8, roughly 2.3% of memory CD4, and approximately 0.4% of memory CD8 clonotypes were shared. Pairwise subsampling led to the expectation that sequencing depth would affect the degree of clonotype sharing among donors. Compared with non-shared clonotypes, clonotypes shared by all four sorted-subset donors had higher generation probabilities. Because the study included a small number of donors, the genetic and exposure-history diversity represented was limited. Sampling was restricted to blood, and TCR repertoires in tissues likely differ from the TCR repertoires found in blood. Incomplete sequencing was indicated by rarefaction of sorted-subset datasets, despite the large sequencing depth.

Healthy HIV-negative adults with no recently reported acute infections or vaccinations were included as donors. Every donor was a Caucasian adult living in Nashville, Tennessee, USA. CD4+ T cells were enriched by magnetic negative selection; naive cells were then positively selected on CD45RA, and the negative fraction formed the memory subset. Blood was obtained by leukapheresis, after which PBMCs were separated by Ficoll-Histopaque density gradient centrifugation and cryopreserved in liquid nitrogen vapor phase. Analytical flow cytometry was used to check the purity and quantity of each magnetically sorted T cell population. Each sorted fraction had its genomic DNA isolated and then quantified by UV absorbance on a Nanodrop 2000c. TCR CDR3 regions were amplified from genomic DNA by multiplex PCR using the deep immunoSEQ assay. For each cell subset, the extracted genomic DNA was distributed evenly across all wells of several immunoSEQ 96-well plates, and each plate served as one replicate. Each replicate PCR for sorted subsets received about 200 ng genomic DNA, equal to roughly 30,000 T cell genomes. The purified libraries were quantified using a Qubit 3.0 fluorometer, sized with a Bioanalyzer 2100, and then quantified again using the KAPA Library Quantification kit. Each immunoSEQ 96-well plate was sequenced on its own single-read 150-cycle Illumina NextSeq 550 flow cell. The authors' analysis ran thus. The immunoSEQ output contained only junctional sequences without quality scores, so filtering could not match that applied to full-length reads. Sequences were annotated with PyIR, a Python wrapper for IgBLAST v1.9, and V/J genes and CDR3 were assigned using IMGT germline references. Reads with weak V/J assignments (E-value above 1e-6), missing CDR3, stop codons, out-of-frame junctions, or ambiguous translated residues were removed. V3J clonotypes were defined by identical inferred V gene, J gene, and CDR3 amino acid sequence. To compute the percentage overlap between repertoires, the number of shared unique clonotypes was divided by the size of the smaller repertoire. RTK rarefaction, the Chao1 estimator, and Recon v2.1 estimates of unobserved clonotypes were used to assess repertoire richness. OLGA was used to compute generation probabilities for all TCRbeta clonotypes that the gDNA method yielded from a few donors. TCRdb limited this immuneACCESS table to in-frame rearrangements with V and J called. A share of clones is missing; checked studies link under half to unresolved V genes, and the rest is unexplained. The V and J calls and the clone size are those of that table, but D and trimming were determined from the DNA. The sample yields approximately 1,000,000 clones; around 78% were counted once. Around 0.47% of the sample is taken by the ten largest.

About this clone: Its antigen has not been determined. Base qualities are missing; no much larger clone stands one base away.

This receptor was obtained from a man aged 18 to 29 in good health. Some clones in this sample may be carry-over from other donors' samples. Sequenced material: memory CD4+ T cells from PBMCs. This sample's cell subset or site label indicates: CD45RA-negative fraction.

The CDR3 reads CASSPLSQAGITDTQYF. At the DNA level, the sequence is TGTGCCAGCAGCCCATTATCCCAGGCGGGGATCACAGATACGCAGTATTTT. The chain was built from TRBV16 and TRBJ2-3; perhaps TRBD2 is the D gene, with 6 bases matching. The CDR3 holds 17 amino acids from the cysteine to the phenylalanine. Only the CDR3 part of the read is kept: 51 bases, read in frame from the first base. The germline V gene gives CDR1 as KGHSY and CDR2 as FQNENV. Trimming removed 4 bases from V and 2 bases from J, leaving 19 bases between the germline ends.